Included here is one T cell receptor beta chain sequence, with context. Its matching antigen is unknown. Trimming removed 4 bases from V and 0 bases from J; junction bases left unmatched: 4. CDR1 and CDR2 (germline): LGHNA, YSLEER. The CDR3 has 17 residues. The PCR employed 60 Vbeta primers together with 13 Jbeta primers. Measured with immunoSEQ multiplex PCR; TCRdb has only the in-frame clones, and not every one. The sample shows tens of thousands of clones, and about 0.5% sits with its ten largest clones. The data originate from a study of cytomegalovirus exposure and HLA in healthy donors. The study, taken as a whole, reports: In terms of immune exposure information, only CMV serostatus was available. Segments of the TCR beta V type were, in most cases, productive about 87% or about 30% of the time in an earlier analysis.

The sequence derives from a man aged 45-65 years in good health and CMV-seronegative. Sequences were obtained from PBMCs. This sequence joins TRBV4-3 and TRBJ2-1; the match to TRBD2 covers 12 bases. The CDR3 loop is CASSRTSGGTSYNEQFF. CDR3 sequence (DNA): TGCGCCAGCAGCCGAACTAGCGGGGGGACCTCCTACAATGAGCAGTTCTTC.